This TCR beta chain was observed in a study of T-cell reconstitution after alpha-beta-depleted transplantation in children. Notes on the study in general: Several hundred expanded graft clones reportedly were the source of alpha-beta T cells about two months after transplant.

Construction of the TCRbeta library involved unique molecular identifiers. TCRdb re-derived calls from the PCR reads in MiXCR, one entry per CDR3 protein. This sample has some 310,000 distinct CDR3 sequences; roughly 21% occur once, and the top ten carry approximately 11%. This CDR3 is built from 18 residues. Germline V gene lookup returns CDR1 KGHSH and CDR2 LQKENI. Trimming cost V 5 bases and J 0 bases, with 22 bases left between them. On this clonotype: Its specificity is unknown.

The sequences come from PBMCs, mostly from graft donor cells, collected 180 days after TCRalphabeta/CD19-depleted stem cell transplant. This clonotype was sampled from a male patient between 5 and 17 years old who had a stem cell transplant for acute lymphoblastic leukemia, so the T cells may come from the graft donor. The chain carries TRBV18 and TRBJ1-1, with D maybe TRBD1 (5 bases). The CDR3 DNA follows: TGTGCCAGCTCATCCAGTCGTGAATCAGGGACCATGAACACTGAAGCTTTCTTT. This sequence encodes CASSSSRESGTMNTEAFF.